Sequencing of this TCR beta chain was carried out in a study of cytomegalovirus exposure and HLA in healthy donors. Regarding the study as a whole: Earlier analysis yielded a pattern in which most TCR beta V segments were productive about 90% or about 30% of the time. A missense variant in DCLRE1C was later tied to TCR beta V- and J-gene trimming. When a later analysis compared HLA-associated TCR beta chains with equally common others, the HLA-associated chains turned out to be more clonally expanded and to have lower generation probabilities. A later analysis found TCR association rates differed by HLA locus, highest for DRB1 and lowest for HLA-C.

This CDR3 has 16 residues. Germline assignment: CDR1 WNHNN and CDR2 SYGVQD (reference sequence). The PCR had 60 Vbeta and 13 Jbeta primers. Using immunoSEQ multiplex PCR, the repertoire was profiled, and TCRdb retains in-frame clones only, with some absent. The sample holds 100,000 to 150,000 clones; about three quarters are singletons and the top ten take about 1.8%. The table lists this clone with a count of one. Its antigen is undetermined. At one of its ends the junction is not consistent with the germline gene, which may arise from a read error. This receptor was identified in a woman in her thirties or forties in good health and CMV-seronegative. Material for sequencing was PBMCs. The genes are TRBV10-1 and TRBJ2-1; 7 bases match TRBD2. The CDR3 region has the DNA TGCGTCAGCAGTGAGTCTTTAGCGGGCACCTACAATGAGCAGTTCTTC. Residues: CVSSESLAGTYNEQFF.